This T cell receptor (beta chain) came from a study of blood T cell repertoires in COVID-19. Study summary: Material from acute and convalescent COVID-19 was sourced from the United States, Italy and Spain. The analysed material was cDNA or gDNA that came from T cells, B-cell-depleted T cells, or PBMCs.

The CDR3 totals 14 residues. V lost 4 bases and J lost 8, with 14 bases in between. Germline CDR1 LNHDA, CDR2 SQIVND (reference sequence). Authors' methods: Reference gene primer amplification gave nucleated cell count estimates. Sequencing used immunoSEQ multiplex PCR; TCRdb keeps in-frame clones, though not all of them. D and trimming come from the DNA, and the V and J calls and clone size come from that table. The table has roughly 200,000 clones, approximately 78% seen once. Followed longitudinally, the Seattle patients had been enrolled during active infection. The chain has TRBV19 and TRBJ2-2; D not resolved. The TCR was taken from a woman aged 80 or older with COVID-19, enrolled during active disease. Sequencing input: peripheral blood. The CDR3 loop is CASSTAGITGELFF. The CDR3 DNA is TGTGCCAGTAGTACGGCAGGAATCACAGGGGAGCTGTTTTTT.